This T cell receptor (beta chain) was found in a study of T cell repertoires in cytomegalovirus infection. Study overall: Public TCR beta signatures provided an indication of both CMV infection and a matching HLA type.

Broader study findings: People with CMV and the relevant HLA were identified by cumulative public TCR beta family frequency. HLA-C-restricted CMV clonotypes gave the most frequent clonotype in two of eight donors.

CDR1 MDHEN and CDR2 SYDVKM come from the germline V gene. V gave up 2 bases and J gave up 3 bases; unmatched junction bases: 12. CDR3 length: 18 amino acids. This clonotype was picked up many times. What it recognizes is unknown. TCRdb re-derived calls from the reads in MiXCR, one entry per CDR3 protein. In the table there are 200,000 to 300,000 distinct CDR3 sequences, roughly an eighth of which are singletons. The receptor was derived from a human donor in good health (CMV status not recorded). Some clones in this sample may be carry-over from other donors' samples. Sequenced: PBMCs. This chain joins TRBV28 and TRBJ2-7; 11 nucleotides line up with TRBD1. The CDR3 coding sequence is TGTGCCAGCAGTTTACCGCCCCCTGGACAGGGGGCGCGCTACGAGCAGTACTTC. Amino acids: CASSLPPPGQGARYEQYF.